The 30 T cell receptor beta chains listed next were all sequenced from one sample in a study of T cell responses to AZD1222 COVID-19 vaccine. The repertoire was sequenced with immunoSEQ multiplex PCR; TCRdb's copy has only in-frame clones and lacks some. The sample includes about 120,000 clones, around 90% of them seen just once. The sequencing here drew on peripheral blood, taken on day 0 of AZD1222 vaccination. The receptors stem from an adult in good health.

This chain connects TRBV4-2 to TRBJ1-3; D is unresolved. The CDR3 runs 16 residues. Germline V CDR1 and CDR2: LGHNA, YNFKEQ. Trimming took 0 bases from V and 0 from J, leaving 9 bases between them. The CDR3 bases are TGTGCCAGCAGCCAAGATAGTATCAGCTCTGGAAACACCATATATTTT. Its translation is CASSQDSISSGNTIYF.

This clone has a handful of counts. The V call is TRBV5-4, the J call TRBJ1-2, with D possibly being TRBD1 (6 bases). Trimming removed 2 bases at V and 8 bases at J, with 13 bases between. This CDR3 comprises 13 residues. Germline V gene sequence: CDR1 SGHNT, CDR2 YYREEE (reference sequence). Here the CDR3 reads CASSFLAGEGYTF. In nucleotides, the CDR3 is TGTGCCAGCAGCTTCTTGGCAGGGGAAGGCTACACCTTC.

CDR3 nucleotide sequence: TGTGCCAGCAGCCCGACTAGCGGGGCGTACAATGAGCAGTTCTTC. This encodes CASSPTSGAYNEQFF. The rearrangement joins TRBV9 to TRBJ2-1, with TRBD2 matching over 11 bases. Germline lookup yields CDR1 SGDLS and CDR2 YYNGEE. Unmatched junction bases numbered 4, after V lost 4 bases and J lost 4 bases. The CDR3 spans 15 residues. The complete variable domain, with remaining parts taken from reference TRBV9 and TRBJ2-1, reads DSGVTQTPKHLITATGQRVTLRCSPRSGDLSVYWYQQSLDQGLQFLIQYYNGEERAKGNILERFSAQQFPDLHSELNLSSLELGDSALYFCASSPTSGAYNEQFFGPGTRLTVL.

The chain carries TRBV14 and TRBJ1-3; perhaps TRBD1 as D (5 bases). The CDR3 is 15 residues long. Germline V gene data show CDR1 as SGHDN and CDR2 as FVKESK. V shed 5 bases and J shed 0 bases, with 11 bases lying between them. DNA of the CDR3: TGTGCCAGCAGCTTGGACACCGGCTCTGGAAACACCATATATTTT. As protein: CASSLDTGSGNTIYF.

There are a few counts of this clone. The V call is TRBV7-2, the J call TRBJ2-3; D gene ambiguous. Germline V lookup: CDR1 SGHTA, CDR2 FQGNSA. This CDR3 has 15 residues. V lost 6 bases to trimming and J lost 2 bases, with 15 bases between them. The CDR3 loop reads CASRQRRLTTDTQYF. The CDR3 DNA reads TGTGCCAGCAGGCAAAGGCGGCTAACCACAGATACGCAGTATTTT.

The chain combines TRBV30 with TRBJ1-5, with 7 bases identical to TRBD1. V lost 1 base and J lost 2; bases outside the gene matches: 8. Germline V gives CDR1 GTSNPN, CDR2 SVGIG (reference sequence). This CDR3 has 16 amino acids. The CDR3 DNA reads as TGTGCCTGGAGTGGGGGGACAGCCGTAGGCAATCAGCCCCAGCATTTT. Translated: CAWSGGTAVGNQPQHF.

This rearrangement joins TRBV7-3 to TRBJ2-1, with 9 bases aligning to TRBD2. Trimming cost V 5 bases and J 4 bases; bases outside gene matches: 9. This CDR3 region has 16 residues. Germline CDR1 SGHTA, CDR2 FQGTGA. The CDR3 protein is CASSPPAGGGYNEQFF. The CDR3 DNA sequence: TGTGCCAGCAGCCCCCCAGCGGGAGGAGGATACAATGAGCAGTTCTTC.

This chain connects TRBV5-1 to TRBJ2-1; 15 bases align to TRBD2. The CDR3 contains 18 residues. V lost 3 bases and J lost 6; bases outside the gene matches: 10. In germline, CDR1 is SGHRS, CDR2 YFSETQ. CDR3 loop: CASSSLGLAGGHSNEQFF. As DNA, the CDR3 is TGCGCCAGCAGCTCCCTAGGACTAGCGGGGGGGCACAGCAATGAGCAGTTCTTC.

The chain has TRBV2 and TRBJ1-1; D might be TRBD1 (6 bases). Germline-derived CDR1 and CDR2 are SNHLY and FYNNEI. The length of the CDR3 is 13 residues. Trimming cost V 8 bases and J 4 bases, with 14 bases left between them. The CDR3 bases are TGTGCCAGCCGAGAGGGGGTGGGCACTGAAGCTTTCTTT. Its protein is CASREGVGTEAFF.

The V gene is TRBV9, the J gene TRBJ2-1, with 11 bases that match TRBD2. Per germline, CDR1 SGDLS and CDR2 YYNGEE. The J segment lost 5 bases and the V segment lost 1 base, leaving 5 bases of the junction unmatched. The length of the CDR3 is 16 residues. CDR3 protein: CASSVSGTSGNNEQFF. DNA of the CDR3: TGTGCCAGCAGCGTATCCGGGACTAGCGGAAACAATGAGCAGTTCTTC.

The J gene is TRBJ1-3, the V gene TRBV19; 8 nucleotides align to TRBD1. V lost 6 bases, J lost 4 bases, and 8 bases stayed unmatched. CDR3 length: 15 amino acids. Germline assignment: CDR1 LNHDA and CDR2 SQIVND (reference sequence). The CDR3 sequence is CASSRTGTGGNTIYF. The CDR3 DNA reads TGTGCCAGTAGCAGGACAGGGACAGGCGGAAACACCATATATTTT.

The chain employs TRBV5-1 and TRBJ2-2; the D is unclear. CDR3 length: 13 residues. V shed 7 bases and J shed 1 base, with 8 bases lying between them. The germline CDR1 and CDR2 sequences are SGHRS and YFSETQ. CDR3 coding DNA: TGCGCCAGCGTGGGTGAGAACACCGGGGAGCTGTTTTTT. This encodes CASVGENTGELFF.

This clone was counted only a few times. The chain couples TRBV7-2 to TRBJ1-6; the D gene is possibly TRBD1 (6 bases). CDR3 length equals 15 residues. Germline V gives CDR1 SGHTA, CDR2 FQGNSA. Trimming removed 1 base at V and 12 bases at J, with 16 bases between. The DNA for the CDR3 is TGTGCCAGCAGCTTAGAGTCAGGGGTTAGGGTACCCCTCCACTTT. This sequence encodes CASSLESGVRVPLHF.

This rearrangement joins TRBV3-1 (or the pseudogene TRBV3-2) to TRBJ1-6; no clear D gene. Germline CDR1 and CDR2: LGHDT and YNNKEL (reference sequence). This CDR3 has 18 residues. V lost 4 bases to trimming and J lost 0 bases, with 16 bases between them. The CDR3 coding sequence is TGTGCCAGCAGCCCACAAAGTCTACGGAGCTCCTATAATTCACCCCTCCACTTT. Protein: CASSPQSLRSSYNSPLHF.

The chain uses TRBV9 and TRBJ2-7; 10 bases fit TRBD2. Germline V gene sequence: CDR1 SGDLS, CDR2 YYNGEE. This CDR3 comprises 15 residues. V was clipped by 4 bases and J by 3 bases; unmatched bases: 7. In DNA, the CDR3 is TGTGCCAGCAGCTTTACCCCTAGCGGGAGCTACGAGCAGTACTTC. This sequence encodes CASSFTPSGSYEQYF.

The J gene is TRBJ1-3, the V gene TRBV30; maybe TRBD1 (5 bases). Trimming cost V 4 bases and J 2 bases, with 12 bases left between them. Per the germline V gene, CDR1 is GTSNPN and CDR2 is SVGIG (reference sequence). This CDR3 spans 14 amino acids. The CDR3 loop reads CAWTGSGPGNTIYF. CDR3 DNA: TGTGCCTGGACTGGGTCGGGGCCTGGAAACACCATATATTTT.

The chain employs TRBV7-6 and TRBJ1-5, with D maybe TRBD1 (5 bases). V was cut by 2 bases and J by 11 bases, with 25 bases left in between. The germline CDR1 and CDR2 sequences are SGHVS and FNYEAQ. This CDR3 spans 17 amino acids. This chain's CDR3 is CASSLSVGGQGLRSQHF. DNA for the CDR3: TGTGCCAGCAGCTTAAGTGTTGGTGGTCAGGGCCTGCGGTCCCAGCATTTT.

The CDR3 DNA reads TGTGCCAGCAGTCGGGACTCCCGGGCCTACGAGCAGTACTTC. Amino acid sequence: CASSRDSRAYEQYF. This sequence joins TRBV28 and TRBJ2-7; D perhaps matches TRBD2 (6 bases). This CDR3 is built from 14 residues. Germline CDR1 is MDHEN and CDR2 is SYDVKM. Trimming removed 5 bases at V and 2 bases at J, with 13 bases between.

V and J are TRBV29-1 and TRBJ1-1, with a possible D match to TRBD1 (5 bases). CDR1 is SQVTM, CDR2 ANQGSEA, per germline. V was shortened by 3 bases and J by 6 bases, with 11 bases between the two germline ends. CDR3 length: 12 amino acids. CDR3 region: CSVDRAGAEAFF. The CDR3 region has the DNA TGCAGCGTTGACAGGGCTGGCGCTGAAGCTTTCTTT.

The chain is built from TRBV6-6 and TRBJ1-1; D is uncertain. The CDR3 runs 13 residues. Per the germline V gene, CDR1 is MNHNY and CDR2 is SVGAGI (reference sequence). V was cut by 4 bases and J by 1 base, with 7 bases left in between. Here the CDR3 reads CASSSLGNTEAFF. The DNA for the CDR3 is TGTGCCAGCAGTTCGCTCGGGAACACTGAAGCTTTCTTT.

The chain has TRBV5-1 and TRBJ1-1; a weak D match, TRBD1 (6 bases). CDR3 size: 17 residues. Per germline, CDR1 SGHRS and CDR2 YFSETQ. V lost 7 bases and J lost 1, with 23 bases in between. The CDR3 reads CASGVGVRGLANTEAFF. In nucleotides, the CDR3 is TGCGCCAGCGGGGTAGGTGTACGGGGGCTCGCGAACACTGAAGCTTTCTTT.

The V call is TRBV10-3, the J call TRBJ1-6, with 7 bases matching TRBD1. CDR1 and CDR2 from the germline V gene are ENHRY and SYGVKD. The CDR3 extends over 14 amino acids. V trimming: 6 bases; J trimming: 5 bases; junction bases outside the gene matches: 4. CDR3 sequence reads: CAIRGDRDNSPLHF. The DNA of the CDR3 is TGTGCCATCAGGGGAGACAGGGATAATTCACCCCTCCACTTT.

In its sample, this clone was seen once. The chain carries TRBV7-8 and TRBJ1-5; TRBD1 agrees at 7 bases. In germline, CDR1 is SGHVS, CDR2 FQNEAQ. The CDR3 contains 15 residues. Trimming cost V 5 bases and J 3 bases; bases outside gene matches: 7. The CDR3 here is CASSTGGTVNQPQHF. CDR3 bases: TGTGCCAGCAGCACGGGAGGGACAGTCAATCAGCCCCAGCATTTT.

The chain employs TRBV2 and TRBJ2-7; possible D gene TRBD2, 5 bases. This CDR3 has 14 amino acids. Trimming took 8 bases from V and 8 from J, leaving 22 bases between them. The V gene's germline CDR1 is SNHLY and CDR2 FYNNEI. The CDR3 sequence: CASHLALSGVQQYF. As DNA, the CDR3 is TGTGCCAGCCACCTGGCTCTTTCCGGGGTCCAGCAGTACTTC. The variable domain in full, completed from reference TRBV2 and TRBJ2-7, reads EPEVTQTPSHQVTQMGQEVILRCVPISNHLYFYWYRQILGQKVEFLVSFYNNEISEKSEIFDDQFSVERPDGSNFTLKIRSTKLEDSAMYFCASHLALSGVQQYFGPGTRLTVT.

This chain joins TRBV11-2 and TRBJ2-1; 7 bases map to TRBD1. Germline assignment: CDR1 SGHAT and CDR2 FQNNGV. The CDR3 runs to 13 residues. V lost 5 bases to trimming and J lost 7 bases; unmatched junction nucleotides: 5. This chain's CDR3 is CASSEGQINEQFF. CDR3 nucleotides: TGTGCCAGCAGCGAGGGACAGATTAATGAGCAGTTCTTC.

The rearrangement joins TRBV2 to TRBJ1-6; D not certain. This CDR3 comprises 15 residues. Germline V lookup: CDR1 SNHLY, CDR2 FYNNEI. Trimming pared 4 bases from V and 5 bases from J, leaving 12 bases between. Written as DNA, the CDR3 is TGTGCCAGCAGTGCGGGTGGGGTGGATAATTCACCCCTCCACTTT. This encodes CASSAGGVDNSPLHF.

This clone occurred a few times. The rearrangement uses TRBV13 and TRBJ1-3, with 7 bases fitting TRBD1. This CDR3 spans 15 amino acids. Germline V CDR1 and CDR2: PRHDT, FYEKMQ (reference sequence). V dropped 5 bases and J dropped 3; count of bases not matched to a gene: 7. CDR3 sequence reads: CASSKDRDLGNTIYF. The CDR3, as DNA: TGTGCCAGCAGCAAAGACAGGGACCTTGGAAACACCATATATTTT. The variable domain in full, completed from reference TRBV13 and TRBJ1-3, reads AAGVIQSPRHLIKEKRETATLKCYPIPRHDTVYWYQQGPGQDPQFLISFYEKMQSDKGSIPDRFSAQQFSDYHSELNMSSLELGDSALYFCASSKDRDLGNTIYFGEGSWLTVV.

This clone was seen once. The chain joins TRBV30 to TRBJ2-5; D gene unclear. In germline, CDR1 is GTSNPN, CDR2 SVGIG (reference sequence). Between the trimmed V and J ends, which lost 8 bases and 4 bases, there was a span of 8 bases. The CDR3 sequence is 10 residues long. The CDR3 sequence: CALGRETQYF. In nucleotides, the CDR3 is TGTGCCCTAGGTCGAGAGACCCAGTACTTC.

V gene TRBV5-1 combines with J gene TRBJ1-2; D is unclear. The CDR3 consists of 13 residues. Germline CDR1 reads SGHRS; CDR2 reads YFSETQ. V gave up 4 bases and J gave up 3 bases, with 10 bases separating them. In DNA, the CDR3 is TGCGCCAGCAGCGACGGAACCTACTATGGCTACACCTTC. This translates into CASSDGTYYGYTF.

V and J are TRBV5-6 and TRBJ2-5; D not resolved. From germline, CDR1 is SGHDT and CDR2 YYEEEE. The V end lost 3 bases, the J end lost 7 bases, and 19 bases lay between the germline ends. CDR3 length equals 15 residues. The CDR3 loop is CASSSRTSARGTQYF. DNA for the CDR3: TGTGCCAGCAGCTCACGAACCTCCGCACGAGGGACCCAGTACTTC.